Listed here are 7 T cell receptor beta chains from one sample, sequenced in a study of shared clonotypes between healthy human individuals. The table came from immunoSEQ multiplex PCR; TCRdb's copy has only in-frame clones and leaves some out. The sample lists more than 200,000 clones, 65% to 70% occurring once. The sequenced sample consisted of memory CD4+ T cells sorted from blood. Described subset: CD45RA-negative fraction. Every receptor here comes from a man aged 25 to 45 in good health.

This sequence joins TRBV10-2 and TRBJ2-3; no clear D. The germline V gene encodes CDR1 WSHSY and CDR2 SAAADI. The CDR3 consists of 15 residues. Trimming took 2 bases from V and 2 from J, leaving 11 bases between them. The CDR3: CASSERSPITDTQYF. CDR3 sequence (DNA): TGCGCCAGCAGTGAGCGGTCCCCAATCACAGATACGCAGTATTTT.

The V gene is TRBV19, the J gene TRBJ1-5; D remains unclear. The length of the CDR3 is 13 residues. V was trimmed by 10 bases and J by 5 bases, leaving 15 bases between them. Germline assignment: CDR1 LNHDA and CDR2 SQIVND (reference sequence). The CDR3 here is CATPRSGYQPQHF. The CDR3 DNA reads as TGTGCCACCCCGAGGTCGGGGTATCAGCCCCAGCATTTT.

V gene TRBV7-9 combines with J gene TRBJ2-1; 8 bases map to TRBD2. V dropped 2 bases and J dropped 9; count of bases not matched to a gene: 6. This CDR3 region has 14 residues. CDR1 and CDR2 from the germline V gene are SEHNR and FQNEAQ (reference sequence). DNA of the CDR3: TGTGCCAGCAGCTTAAACAGCGGGGGAGGTGAGCAGTTCTTC. It yields the protein CASSLNSGGGEQFF.

J is TRBJ1-1 and V is TRBV25-1; D is uncertain. CDR3 size: 16 residues. Germline values: CDR1 MGHDK, CDR2 SYGVNS. The V gene lost 4 bases and the J gene lost 1 base, with 16 bases spanning the gap. The CDR3 nucleotides read TGTGCCAGCAGTGGTGCCGGGTCTTGGTGGAACACTGAAGCTTTCTTT. Residues: CASSGAGSWWNTEAFF.

This clone was observed a few times. The chain has TRBV5-1 and TRBJ1-1; D remains ambiguous. V was clipped by 0 bases and J by 2 bases, with 11 bases between them. This CDR3 region has 15 residues. Germline CDR1 is SGHRS and CDR2 is YFSETQ. The CDR3 sequence: CASSLVPGLNTEAFF. For the CDR3, the DNA is TGCGCCAGCAGCTTGGTTCCCGGCCTAAACACTGAAGCTTTCTTT.

A few counts support this clone. The rearrangement links TRBV16 to TRBJ1-1, with TRBD1 identical over 7 bases. J lost 8 bases, V lost 0 bases, and 3 bases had no gene match. The CDR3 spans 13 residues. CDR1 is KGHSY, CDR2 FQNENV, per germline. The CDR3 reads CASSQSSGGEAFF. The CDR3, as DNA: TGTGCCAGCAGCCAATCGTCAGGGGGAGAAGCTTTCTTT.

The V call is TRBV11-3, the J call TRBJ2-7, with 12 bases aligning to TRBD2. The germline V gene encodes CDR1 SGHNT and CDR2 YENEEA. The CDR3 sequence is 15 residues long. V lost 1 base, J lost 2 bases, and 0 bases stayed unmatched. CDR3: CASSLASGRAYEQYF. Written as DNA, the CDR3 is TGTGCCAGCAGCTTAGCTAGCGGGAGGGCCTACGAGCAGTACTTC.